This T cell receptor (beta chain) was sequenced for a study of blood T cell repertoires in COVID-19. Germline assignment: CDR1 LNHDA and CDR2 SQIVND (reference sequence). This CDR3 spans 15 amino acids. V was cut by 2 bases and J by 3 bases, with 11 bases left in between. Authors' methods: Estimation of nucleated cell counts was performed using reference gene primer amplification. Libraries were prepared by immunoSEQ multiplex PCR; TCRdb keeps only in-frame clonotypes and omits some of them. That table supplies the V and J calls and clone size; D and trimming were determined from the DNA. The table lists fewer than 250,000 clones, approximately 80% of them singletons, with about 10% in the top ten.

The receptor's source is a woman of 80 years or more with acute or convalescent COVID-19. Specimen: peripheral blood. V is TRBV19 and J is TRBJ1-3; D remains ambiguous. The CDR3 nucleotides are TGTGCCAGTAGTATATCCCAGGCCCTTGGAAACACCATATATTTT. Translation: CASSISQALGNTIYF.